This TCR beta chain comes out of a study of blood T cell repertoires in COVID-19. Germline V lookup: CDR1 WSHSY, CDR2 SAAADI. V lost 8 bases, J lost 1 base, and 4 bases stayed unmatched. The length of the CDR3 is 13 residues. The data were produced by immunoSEQ multiplex PCR, yet TCRdb's version contains in-frame clones alone and is incomplete. The top ten hold 15% to 20% of the sample, which has 150,000 to 200,000 clones, 60% to 85% seen once. The chain employs TRBV10-2 and TRBJ1-2, with 7 bases fitting TRBD1. This TCR was recovered from a man in his sixties with active or convalescent COVID-19. The sample consisted of peripheral blood. The CDR3 here is CASRDSDNYGYTF. In DNA, the CDR3 is TGCGCCAGCCGGGACAGCGATAACTATGGCTACACCTTC.